These 25 T cell receptor beta chains share one sample of origin, sequenced in a study of human T cells and chemical hapten exposure (dated by TCRdb to the early 2020s). The library was prepared using RACE. Sequencing relied on a NextSeq 500. In TCRdb, the public reads were trimmed at Q25 with fastp and aligned with MiXCR, with productive beta chains retained. Entries that share a CDR3 protein sequence are merged under the most common genes and DNA. A total of roughly 75,000 distinct CDR3 sequences appear in this sample, around 9.4% of them only once. Of the sample, around 1.7% falls within the top ten clones. This specimen's time point label, interpreted: healthy volunteer bleed at 6 weeks. Total RNA was extracted from unfractionated whole blood that had been collected in Tempus Blood RNA tubes. The sequencing sample was made of whole blood. The receptor source for this set is a female donor in good health. Some clones in this sample may be carry-over from other donors' samples.

The chain joins TRBV7-8 to TRBJ1-2; D may be TRBD1 (6 bases). The length of the CDR3 is 16 residues. Looked up from germline, CDR1 is SGHVS and CDR2 is FQNEAQ. Trimming shortened V by 3 bases and J by 0 bases, and 14 bases separated the two germline ends. For the CDR3, the DNA is TGTGCCAGCAGCTTGTCCGGGGGCGAAGCTAACTATGGCTACACCTTC. Translated: CASSLSGGEANYGYTF.

This clonotype was counted ten times or more. The chain employs TRBV6-2 or TRBV6-3 and TRBJ1-2; a weak D match, TRBD1 (5 bases). The V gene's germline CDR1 is MNHEY and CDR2 SVGEGT. V gave up 5 bases and J gave up 4 bases, with 14 bases separating them. The CDR3 is 14 amino acids. The CDR3 here is CASSRRDPIYGYTF. The DNA for the CDR3 is TGTGCCAGCAGTCGACGGGACCCCATCTATGGCTACACCTTC.

This clonotype was seen ten or more times. The chain joins TRBV7-9 to TRBJ1-6; 9 bases map to TRBD1. The CDR3 is made up of 15 amino acids. From germline, CDR1 is SEHNR and CDR2 FQNEAQ (reference sequence). The V gene end was trimmed by 6 bases and the J gene end by 9 bases; junction bases not matched to a gene: 9. Here the CDR3 reads CASSRTGTGSSPLHF. The CDR3 nucleotides read TGTGCCAGCAGTCGGACCGGGACAGGGAGTTCACCCCTCCACTTT.

The chain combines TRBV7-2 with TRBJ2-3; D is undetermined. Looked up from germline, CDR1 is SGHTA and CDR2 is FQGNSA. V was pared by 5 bases and J by 7 bases, with 10 bases between. The CDR3 runs to 12 residues. The CDR3 DNA sequence: TGTGCCAGCAGCACCGCACCCAATACGCAGTATTTT. As protein: CASSTAPNTQYF. The full variable domain, its missing parts supplied by reference TRBV7-2 and TRBJ2-3, is GAGVSQSPSNKVTEKGKDVELRCDPISGHTALYWYRQSLGQGLEFLIYFQGNSAPDKSGLPSDRFSAERTGGSVSTLTIQRTQQEDSAVYLCASSTAPNTQYFGPGTRLTVL.

This clonotype was picked up a small number of times. The chain couples TRBV20-1 to TRBJ2-6; possible D gene TRBD1, 6 bases. With 1 base removed from V and 2 bases from J, the gap between germline ends came to 18 bases. CDR3 size: 18 residues. CDR1 DFQATT and CDR2 SNEGSKA come from the germline V gene (reference sequence). CDR3 sequence (DNA): TGCAGTGCTAGAGGCAGGGACACTACAGGGACTGGGGCCAACGTCCTGACTTTC. Translating it yields CSARGRDTTGTGANVLTF.

This clonotype was detected only a few times. The gene calls are TRBV20-1 and TRBJ1-6; D is ambiguous. V was pared by 6 bases and J by 7 bases, with 16 bases between. CDR3 length: 14 residues. The germline V gene encodes CDR1 DFQATT and CDR2 SNEGSKA (reference sequence). CDR3 sequence (DNA): TGCAGTGCCCCGGTGGCAGCGGGAAATTCACCCCTCCACTTT. It yields the protein CSAPVAAGNSPLHF.

In its sample, this clonotype was seen many times. The rearrangement joins TRBV2 to TRBJ1-1, with D uncertain. With 6 bases removed from V and 1 base from J, the gap between germline ends came to 15 bases. CDR3 size: 15 residues. Germline V CDR1 and CDR2: SNHLY, FYNNEI. This chain's CDR3 is CASSLGGNRNTEAFF. CDR3 nucleotides: TGTGCCAGCAGCCTAGGAGGAAACCGGAACACTGAAGCTTTCTTT.

This clonotype was seen only a few times. The chain recombines TRBV29-1 with TRBJ2-3; TRBD1 might be the D (5 bases). The CDR3 spans 16 residues. Trimming removed 3 bases from V and 0 bases from J, with 16 bases in between. Germline V gene data show CDR1 as SQVTM and CDR2 as ANQGSEA. The CDR3 region has the DNA TGCAGCGTTGACCCTAGATTGGGGCTTAGCACAGATACGCAGTATTTT. Translation: CSVDPRLGLSTDTQYF.

The J gene is TRBJ2-1, the V gene TRBV12-3 or TRBV12-4; 8 positions match TRBD1. Losses at the gene ends were 7 bases for V and 8 bases for J; bases not matched to a gene: 4. The CDR3 is 12 amino acids. The CDR3 DNA is TGTGCCAGCACTCCAGGGGGCGATGAGCAGTTCTTC. Translating it yields CASTPGGDEQFF.

The V gene is TRBV2, the J gene TRBJ2-7, with D perhaps TRBD1 or TRBD2 (5 bases each). CDR1 SNHLY and CDR2 FYNNEI come from the germline V gene. V lost 0 bases and J 7 bases, leaving 7 bases between the germline ends. This CDR3 comprises 12 residues. CDR3 in amino acids: CASSEAWGEQYF. For the CDR3, the DNA is TGTGCCAGCAGTGAAGCTTGGGGGGAGCAGTACTTC.

The V and J genes are TRBV5-1 and TRBJ1-1; D is uncertain. This CDR3 is 13 amino acids long. The V end was cut by 3 bases, the J end by 6 bases, with 12 bases between. Germline CDR1 SGHRS, CDR2 YFSETQ. The CDR3 region has the DNA TGCGCCAGCAGCTACGGGCTCGCTCCTGAAGCTTTCTTT. Its translation is CASSYGLAPEAFF. Looking up the rest from reference TRBV5-1 and TRBJ1-1 gives the full variable domain: KAGVTQTPRYLIKTRGQQVTLSCSPISGHRSVSWYQQTPGQGLQFLFEYFSETQRNKGNFPGRFSGRQFSNSRSEMNVSTLELGDSALYLCASSYGLAPEAFFGQGTRLTVV.

In its sample, this clonotype was seen many times. This chain joins TRBV6-2 or TRBV6-3 and TRBJ2-5; D remains unclear. The CDR3 spans 13 residues. CDR1 MNHEY and CDR2 SVGEGT come from the germline V gene. V dropped 2 bases and J dropped 5 bases, with 9 bases sitting between them. DNA of the CDR3: TGTGCCAGCAGTTACGGCCTCGTGGAGACCCAGTACTTC. Translation gives CASSYGLVETQYF.

At least ten counts were recorded for this clonotype. J is TRBJ2-5 and V is TRBV13, with D tentatively TRBD2 (5 bases). CDR1 PRHDT and CDR2 FYEKMQ come from the germline V gene (reference sequence). The CDR3 covers 13 residues. V dropped 5 bases and J dropped 0 bases, with 7 bases sitting between them. CDR3 sequence reads: CASSRGNQETQYF. The CDR3 nucleotides are TGTGCCAGCAGCCGGGGAAACCAAGAGACCCAGTACTTC.

The chain has TRBV6-2 or TRBV6-3 and TRBJ1-3, with 7 nucleotides matching TRBD1. The V segment lost 5 bases and the J segment 3 bases; nucleotides outside the gene matches: 10. CDR1 is MNHEY, CDR2 SVGEGT, per germline. CDR3 length: 16 residues. Written as DNA, the CDR3 is TGTGCCAGCAGTCACGGGACAGCCAGACGTGGAAACACCATATATTTT. Translation: CASSHGTARRGNTIYF.

The table lists this clonotype with many counts. This sequence joins TRBV20-1 and TRBJ1-6; tentative D call: TRBD1 (5 bases). This CDR3 spans 15 amino acids. V was pared by 6 bases and J by 6 bases, with 18 bases between. The germline V gene has CDR1 DFQATT and CDR2 SNEGSKA (reference sequence). CDR3 DNA sequence: TGCAGTGCACGCCCGGGGCAGGATGGTAATTCACCCCTCCACTTT. The encoded protein is CSARPGQDGNSPLHF.

This clonotype was seen repeatedly, ten times or more. The CDR3 coding sequence is TGTGCCAGCAGCGCCCTTAATGGGGGGTTAAGCACAGATACGCAGTATTTT. It codes for CASSALNGGLSTDTQYF. The chain is built from TRBV7-9 and TRBJ2-3, with D possibly matching TRBD2 (6 bases). From germline, CDR1 is SEHNR and CDR2 FQNEAQ (reference sequence). The CDR3 runs to 17 residues. V was cut by 5 bases and J by 0 bases, with 18 bases left in between.

There are a few counts of this clonotype. The rearrangement uses TRBV5-1 and TRBJ1-2, with TRBD1 matching over 8 bases. V dropped 2 bases and J dropped 0; count of bases not matched to a gene: 3. From germline, CDR1 is SGHRS and CDR2 YFSETQ. CDR3 length: 15 amino acids. The CDR3 spells CASSFQQGANYGYTF. Here the CDR3 DNA reads TGCGCCAGCAGCTTCCAACAGGGGGCTAACTATGGCTACACCTTC.

The V call is TRBV6-6, the J call TRBJ1-1; 8 bases match TRBD1. The CDR3 has 20 residues. The ends lost 2 bases at V and 2 bases at J; junction bases unmatched: 19. Germline V lookup: CDR1 MNHNY, CDR2 SVGAGI (reference sequence). The CDR3 is CASSYRTGLQTSFFNTEAFF. CDR3 bases: TGTGCCAGCAGTTACCGGACAGGGCTTCAAACATCCTTCTTCAACACTGAAGCTTTCTTT.

This clonotype was observed a few times. The gene calls are TRBV7-9 and TRBJ2-5, with D tentatively TRBD1 (5 bases). Trimming took off 7 bases at V and 4 bases at J, with 22 bases between the two ends. This CDR3 comprises 16 residues. Looked up from germline, CDR1 is SEHNR and CDR2 is FQNEAQ (reference sequence). For the CDR3, the DNA is TGTGCCAGCACCCTCCGAAGGGGCAACAGAGGAGAGACCCAGTACTTC. This gives the protein CASTLRRGNRGETQYF.

The CDR3 sequence is CASSQDLGGQGRGYSNQPQHF. In DNA form, the CDR3 reads TGCGCCAGCAGCCAAGATCTAGGCGGACAGGGACGGGGTTATAGCAATCAGCCCCAGCATTTT. The chain combines TRBV4-3 with TRBJ1-5, with 8 bases lining up with TRBD1. Germline V CDR1 and CDR2: LGHNA, YSLEER. V was pared by 0 bases and J by 0 bases, with 16 bases of the junction left unmatched. The CDR3 consists of 21 residues.

The genes are TRBV2 and TRBJ1-1; possible D gene TRBD1, 5 bases. Germline loops: CDR1 SNHLY, CDR2 FYNNEI. Trimming shortened V by 11 bases and J by 1 base, and 26 bases separated the two germline ends. This CDR3 contains 17 residues. CDR3 DNA sequence: TGTGCCGTAAAGGTCAAGAGGGGAGGCGTAAGGAACACTGAAGCTTTCTTT. It is translated as CAVKVKRGGVRNTEAFF.

Concerning this clonotype: One base away lies a much larger clone, so this may be a sequencing read error. The V and J genes are TRBV6-6 and TRBJ2-3; TRBD1 aligns across 7 bases. Germline CDR1 reads MNHNY; CDR2 reads SVGAGI (reference sequence). The CDR3 is 15 residues long. CDR3 coding DNA: TGTGCCAGCAGACCGGGACAGCGGTTCACAAATACGCAGTATTTT. Encoded protein: CASRPGQRFTNTQYF.

The chain recombines TRBV20-1 with TRBJ1-5; D ambiguous. CDR1 is DFQATT and CDR2 is SNEGSKA in the germline V gene (reference sequence). This CDR3 spans 15 amino acids. Trimming removed 0 bases at V and 6 bases at J, with 15 bases between. CDR3 sequence reads: CSARDVLTAGQPQHF. CDR3 in DNA: TGCAGTGCTAGAGATGTCTTAACCGCAGGTCAGCCCCAGCATTTT.

This clonotype has just a few counts. The V gene is TRBV6-1, the J gene TRBJ2-1; 9 bases line up with TRBD1. The CDR3 sequence is 17 residues long. Germline V CDR1 and CDR2: MNHNS, SASEGT. J lost 0 bases, V lost 6 bases, and 9 bases had no gene match. The CDR3 DNA sequence: TGTGCCAGCAGAACTCGGACAGGGGAGGTCTCCTACAATGAGCAGTTCTTC. Encoded protein: CASRTRTGEVSYNEQFF.

This clonotype was detected ten times or more. This chain uses TRBV29-1 with TRBJ2-3; the match to TRBD1 covers 10 bases. The CDR3 contains 14 residues. Unmatched junction bases numbered 6, after V lost 6 bases and J lost 3 bases. Germline V gives CDR1 SQVTM, CDR2 ANQGSEA. The CDR3 DNA follows: TGCAGCGTGGGACAGGGGAGGTTGACAGATACGCAGTATTTT. Protein product: CSVGQGRLTDTQYF.